One and the same sample provided the 17 T cell receptor beta chains below, sequenced in a study of blood T cell repertoires in COVID-19. The repertoire was sequenced with immunoSEQ multiplex PCR; TCRdb's copy has only in-frame clones and lacks some. The repertoire holds a few hundred thousand clones, with about 86% as singletons. Specimen: peripheral blood. The receptor source for this set is a woman between 55 and 75 years old with acute or convalescent COVID-19.

This chain joins TRBV5-6 and TRBJ2-5, with TRBD2 matching over 7 bases. Germline CDR1 SGHDT, CDR2 YYEEEE. The V and J ends lost 3 bases and 2 bases, in that order; junction bases with no gene match: 7. This CDR3 is 15 amino acids long. The CDR3, as DNA: TGTGCCAGCAGCTCAGGGAGCGGGGCTCAAGAGACCCAGTACTTC. It is translated as CASSSGSGAQETQYF.

The rearrangement uses TRBV14 and TRBJ1-1; D not resolved. The CDR3 is made up of 13 amino acids. The V end lost 3 bases, the J end lost 1 base, and 6 bases lay between the germline ends. Per the germline V gene, CDR1 is SGHDN and CDR2 is FVKESK. This CDR3 reads CASSQWRNTEAFF. In nucleotides, the CDR3 is TGTGCCAGCAGCCAGTGGAGGAACACTGAAGCTTTCTTT.

The chain is built from TRBV15 and TRBJ1-2, with TRBD1 matching 12 bases. Germline CDR1 is LNHNV and CDR2 is YYDKDF (reference sequence). The CDR3 loop spans 14 amino acids. The trim removed 7 bases at V and 5 bases at J, leaving 5 bases unmatched. The DNA for the CDR3 is TGTGCCACCACCCCGGGACAGGGGGCTTATGGCTACACCTTC. This gives the protein CATTPGQGAYGYTF.

The rearrangement links TRBV23-1 to TRBJ2-4; 10 positions agree with TRBD2. TRBV23-1 is given ORF status, its function remaining uncertain. The CDR3 contains 16 residues. Trimming took 3 bases from V and 2 from J; bases not matched to a gene: 4. CDR3 sequence (DNA): TGCGCCAGCAGTCATACTAGCGGGGTATCCAAAAACATTCAGTACTTC. Its translation: CASSHTSGVSKNIQYF.

This clone was found once. V is TRBV2 and J is TRBJ1-4; unclear D gene. Trimming took off 2 bases at V and 0 bases at J, with 7 bases between the two ends. Germline V gene data show CDR1 as SNHLY and CDR2 as FYNNEI. This CDR3 is 15 amino acids long. CDR3 loop: CASSEYLATNEKLFF. As DNA, the CDR3 is TGTGCCAGCAGTGAATATCTTGCAACTAATGAAAAACTGTTTTTT.

This clone was found once. The rearrangement uses TRBV3-1 (or the pseudogene TRBV3-2) and TRBJ2-1; TRBD1 matches 8 bases. The CDR3 sequence is 16 residues long. V dropped 3 bases and J dropped 7; count of bases not matched to a gene: 11. Germline assignment: CDR1 LGHDT and CDR2 YNNKEL (reference sequence). The CDR3 protein is CASSHFSQGARNEQFF. For the CDR3, the DNA is TGTGCCAGCAGCCATTTTTCGCAGGGGGCTAGGAATGAGCAGTTCTTC.

The V and J genes are TRBV5-6 and TRBJ1-2; no definite D call. In germline, CDR1 is SGHDT, CDR2 YYEEEE. Trimming removed 2 bases from V and 8 bases from J, with 7 bases in between. The CDR3 length is 11 residues. The CDR3 here is CASSFGEGYTF. CDR3 in DNA: TGTGCCAGCAGCTTCGGGGAGGGCTACACCTTC.

As to this clone: The sample contains more than one DNA sequence encoding this CDR3. V gene TRBV7-9 combines with J gene TRBJ2-3; 15 bases are a match to TRBD2. Looked up from germline, CDR1 is SEHNR and CDR2 is FQNEAQ (reference sequence). The CDR3 has 16 amino acids. Trimming at V came to 3 bases and at J to 3 bases, leaving 1 base not matched to a gene. CDR3 nucleotide sequence: TGTGCCAGCAGCTTGGGACTAGCGGGGGGAACAGATACGCAGTATTTT. Translation: CASSLGLAGGTDTQYF.

The rearrangement uses TRBV3-1 (or the pseudogene TRBV3-2) and TRBJ1-1, with D maybe TRBD1 (5 bases). Germline-derived CDR1 and CDR2 are LGHDT and YNNKEL (reference sequence). The CDR3 runs 14 residues. Deletions cut 4 bases from V and 2 bases from J, with 11 bases between. CDR3 nucleotide sequence: TGTGCCAGCAGCCTTATCGACAGCAACACTGAAGCTTTCTTT. Encoded protein: CASSLIDSNTEAFF.

The CDR3 sequence is CASRAGTTTYEQYF. The DNA of the CDR3 is TGTGCCAGCAGGGCCGGGACTACCACCTACGAGCAGTACTTC. V usage is TRBV7-8 and J usage is TRBJ2-7, with 7 bases aligning to TRBD2. V was clipped by 6 bases and J by 2 bases; unmatched bases: 7. Germline CDR1 and CDR2: SGHVS and FQNEAQ. This CDR3 contains 14 residues. Complete variable domain (other parts from reference TRBV7-8 and TRBJ2-7): GAGVSQSPRYKVAKRGQDVALRCDPISGHVSLFWYQQALGQGPEFLTYFQNEAQLDKSGLPSDRFFAERPEGSVSTLKIQRTQQEDSAVYLCASRAGTTTYEQYFGPGTRLTVT.

V usage is TRBV11-2 and J usage is TRBJ1-4; tentatively, D is TRBD1 (5 bases). This CDR3 has 15 residues. Per the germline V gene, CDR1 is SGHAT and CDR2 is FQNNGV. V lost 1 base and J lost 6, with 12 bases in between. The CDR3 loop reads CASSLGGGIHEKLFF. The CDR3 nucleotides read TGTGCCAGCAGCTTAGGGGGGGGAATACATGAAAAACTGTTTTTT.

V gene TRBV4-1 combines with J gene TRBJ1-2, with D possibly matching TRBD1 (6 bases). Trimming took 6 bases from V and 4 from J, leaving 9 bases between them. CDR1 MGHRA and CDR2 YSYEKL come from the germline V gene. CDR3 length equals 12 residues. The CDR3 coding sequence is TGCGCCAGCAGTGGACAGACCTATGGCTACACCTTC. Translated: CASSGQTYGYTF.

This clone has just a few counts. This chain joins TRBV5-4 and TRBJ1-1; D perhaps matches TRBD1 (5 bases). CDR1 and CDR2 from the germline V gene are SGHNT and YYREEE (reference sequence). The CDR3 has 17 residues. Trimming removed 4 bases from V and 0 bases from J, with 19 bases in between. The CDR3 is CASSPSGGTLMNTEAFF. CDR3 DNA: TGTGCCAGCAGCCCCTCCGGGGGAACCCTTATGAACACTGAAGCTTTCTTT. Filled out from reference TRBV5-4 and TRBJ1-1, the complete variable domain reads ETGVTQSPTHLIKTRGQQVTLRCSSQSGHNTVSWYQQALGQGPQFIFQYYREEENGRGNFPPRFSGLQFPNYSSELNVNALELDDSALYLCASSPSGGTLMNTEAFFGQGTRLTVV.

V gene TRBV7-3 combines with J gene TRBJ2-3; 9 bases line up with TRBD2. Trimming took 2 bases from V and 5 from J; bases not matched to a gene: 8. Per germline, CDR1 SGHTA and CDR2 FQGTGA. This CDR3 has 16 residues. The CDR3 here is CASSLGAGGPLDTQYF. CDR3 DNA sequence: TGTGCCAGCAGCTTAGGGGCGGGGGGGCCCCTAGATACGCAGTATTTT.

This clone showed up just a few times. The same CDR3 also results from other DNA sequences found in this sample. The gene calls are TRBV5-1 and TRBJ1-4; 11 bases fit TRBD1. Germline V lookup: CDR1 SGHRS, CDR2 YFSETQ. V lost 4 bases, J lost 4 bases, and 9 bases stayed unmatched. The CDR3 is 17 residues long. The CDR3 reads CASSPGTGGGRNEKLFF. In nucleotides, the CDR3 is TGCGCCAGCAGCCCCGGGACAGGGGGGGGGCGTAATGAAAAACTGTTTTTT.

The genes are TRBV6-6 and TRBJ1-5; tentatively, D is TRBD1 (6 bases). V was cut by 5 bases and J by 0 bases, with 17 bases left in between. This CDR3 has 17 residues. Germline V CDR1 and CDR2: MNHNY, SVGAGI (reference sequence). The CDR3 bases are TGTGCCAGCAGTCACAGAAAGGGGGACAATAGCAATCAGCCCCAGCATTTT. It encodes CASSHRKGDNSNQPQHF.

This clone was picked up one time. The chain links TRBV6-1 to TRBJ1-2; D remains unclear. Trimming removed 0 bases from V and 4 bases from J, with 15 bases in between. Germline CDR1 is MNHNS and CDR2 is SASEGT. The CDR3 extends over 16 amino acids. In nucleotides, the CDR3 is TGTGCCAGCAGTGAAGCGTTTTGGGCAGGCCCCTATGGCTACACCTTC. Translating gives CASSEAFWAGPYGYTF.